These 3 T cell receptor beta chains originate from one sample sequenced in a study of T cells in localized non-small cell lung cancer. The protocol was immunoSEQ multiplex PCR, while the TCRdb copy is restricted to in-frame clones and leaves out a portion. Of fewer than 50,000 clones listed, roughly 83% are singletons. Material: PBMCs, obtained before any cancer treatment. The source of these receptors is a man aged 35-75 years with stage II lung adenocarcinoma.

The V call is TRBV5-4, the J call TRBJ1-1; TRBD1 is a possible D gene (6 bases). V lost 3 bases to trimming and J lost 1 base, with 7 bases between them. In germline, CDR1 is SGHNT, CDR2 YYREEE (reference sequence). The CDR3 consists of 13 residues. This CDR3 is CASSSGQNTEAFF. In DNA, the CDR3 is TGTGCCAGCAGCTCGGGACAGAACACTGAAGCTTTCTTT.

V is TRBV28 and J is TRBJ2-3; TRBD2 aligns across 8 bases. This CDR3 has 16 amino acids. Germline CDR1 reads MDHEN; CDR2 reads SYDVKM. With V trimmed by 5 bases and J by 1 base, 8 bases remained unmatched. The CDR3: CASSPPLAGGTDTQYF. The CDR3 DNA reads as TGTGCCAGCAGTCCCCCCCTAGCGGGCGGCACAGATACGCAGTATTTT. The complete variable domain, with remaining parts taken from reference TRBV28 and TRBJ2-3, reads DVKVTQSSRYLVKRTGEKVFLECVQDMDHENMFWYRQDPGLGLRLIYFSYDVKMKEKGDIPEGYSVSREKKERFSLILESASTNQTSMYLCASSPPLAGGTDTQYFGPGTRLTVL.

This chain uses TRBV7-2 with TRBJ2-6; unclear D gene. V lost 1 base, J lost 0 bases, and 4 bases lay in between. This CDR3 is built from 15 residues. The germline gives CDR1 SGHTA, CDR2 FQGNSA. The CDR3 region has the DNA TGTGCCAGCAGCTTAGTGAGCTCTGGGGCCAACGTCCTGACTTTC. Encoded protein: CASSLVSSGANVLTF.